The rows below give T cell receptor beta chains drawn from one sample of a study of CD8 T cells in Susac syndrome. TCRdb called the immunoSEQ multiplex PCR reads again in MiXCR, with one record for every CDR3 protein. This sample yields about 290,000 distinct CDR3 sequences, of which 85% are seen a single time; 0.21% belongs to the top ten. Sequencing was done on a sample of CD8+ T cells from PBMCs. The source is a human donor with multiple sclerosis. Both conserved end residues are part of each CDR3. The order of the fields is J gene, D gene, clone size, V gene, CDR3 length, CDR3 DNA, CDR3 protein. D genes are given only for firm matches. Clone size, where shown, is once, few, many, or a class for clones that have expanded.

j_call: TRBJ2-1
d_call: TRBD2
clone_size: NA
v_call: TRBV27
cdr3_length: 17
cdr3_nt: TGTGCCAGCAGCATGGATTTGGGACTAGCGGGCTACAATGAGCAGTTCTTC
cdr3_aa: CASSMDLGLAGYNEQFF

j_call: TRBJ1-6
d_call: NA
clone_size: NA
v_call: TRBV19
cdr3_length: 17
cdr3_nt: TGTGCCAGTAGTATAGATCGTCGGCAGGGGTATGGCTCACCCCTCCACTTT
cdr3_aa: CASSIDRRQGYGSPLHF

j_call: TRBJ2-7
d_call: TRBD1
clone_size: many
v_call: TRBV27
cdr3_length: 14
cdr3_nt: TGTGCCAGCGGGGGACAGTCCAGCTCCTACGAGCAGTACTTC
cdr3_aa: CASGGQSSSYEQYF

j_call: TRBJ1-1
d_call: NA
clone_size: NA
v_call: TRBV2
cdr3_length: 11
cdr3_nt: TGTGCCAGCAGTGACGAGAGGTGGGCTTTCTTT
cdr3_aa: CASSDERWAFF

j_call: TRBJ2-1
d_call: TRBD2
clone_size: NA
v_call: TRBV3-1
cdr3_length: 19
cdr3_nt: TGTGCCAGCAGCCAAGCGGGGGGGCCACGCTGGAGCTCCTACAATGAGCAGTTCTTC
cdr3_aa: CASSQAGGPRWSSYNEQFF

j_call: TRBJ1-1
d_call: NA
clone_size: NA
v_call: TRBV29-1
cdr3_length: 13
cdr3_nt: TGCAGCGTTGAAGGGACATATTACACTGAAGCTTTCTTT
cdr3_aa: CSVEGTYYTEAFF

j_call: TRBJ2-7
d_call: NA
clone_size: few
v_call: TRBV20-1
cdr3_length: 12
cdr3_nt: TGCAGTGCCAACTGGGGTTCCCACGAGCAGTACTTC
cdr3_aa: CSANWGSHEQYF

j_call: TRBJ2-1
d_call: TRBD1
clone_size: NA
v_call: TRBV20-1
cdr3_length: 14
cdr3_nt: TGCACTACGACAGGGGGGCTAATAACTAATGAGCAGTTCTTC
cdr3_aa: CTTTGGLITNEQFF

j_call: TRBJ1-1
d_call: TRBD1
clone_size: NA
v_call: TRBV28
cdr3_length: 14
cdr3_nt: TGTGCCAGCAGTTTCACCCAGGGGGGCACTGAAGCTTTCTTT
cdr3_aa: CASSFTQGGTEAFF

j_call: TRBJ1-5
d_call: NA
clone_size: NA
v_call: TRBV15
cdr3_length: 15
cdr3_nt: TGTGCCACCAGCAGGGGATCAGGGGTGGGTCAGCCCCAGCATTTT
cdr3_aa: CATSRGSGVGQPQHF

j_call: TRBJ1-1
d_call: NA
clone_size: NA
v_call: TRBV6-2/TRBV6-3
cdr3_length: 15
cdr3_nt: TGTGCCAGCAGTTACTCGTGGACAATGAACACTGAAGCTTTCTTT
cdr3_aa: CASSYSWTMNTEAFF

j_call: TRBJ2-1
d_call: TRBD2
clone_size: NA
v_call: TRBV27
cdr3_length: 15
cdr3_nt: TGTGCCAGCAGTTACGAGCGGGGGGCCTACAATGAGCAGTTCTTC
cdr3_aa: CASSYERGAYNEQFF

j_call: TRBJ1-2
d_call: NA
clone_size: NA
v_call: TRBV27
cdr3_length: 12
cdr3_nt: TGTGCCAGCACCCTCGGGGGTGGGGGCTACACCTTC
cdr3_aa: CASTLGGGGYTF

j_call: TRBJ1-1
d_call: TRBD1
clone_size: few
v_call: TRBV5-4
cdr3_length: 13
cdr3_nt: TGTGCCAGCAGCGTACCACAGGGGGTTGAAGCTTTCTTT
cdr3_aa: CASSVPQGVEAFF

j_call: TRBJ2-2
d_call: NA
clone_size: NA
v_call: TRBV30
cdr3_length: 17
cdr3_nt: TGTGCCTGGAGTGTAATTGGGGGCGGAGGGGACGCCGGGGAGCTGTTTTTT
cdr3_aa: CAWSVIGGGGDAGELFF

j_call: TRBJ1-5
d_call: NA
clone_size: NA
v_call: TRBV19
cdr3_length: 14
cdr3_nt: TGTGCCAGTAGTCCCGGAGGAGGTAATCAGCCCCAGCATTTT
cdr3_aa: CASSPGGGNQPQHF